Below are 21 T cell receptor beta chains sequenced from a single sample in a study of T cell changes during pregnancy in multiple sclerosis. TCRdb's copy holds only in-frame clones and misses some; the assay was immunoSEQ multiplex PCR. The sample shows 50,000 or so clones, around 92% of them seen only once. The specimen was CD4+ T cells from peripheral blood mononuclear cells, collected in the third trimester of pregnancy. These receptor sequences come from a female donor with multiple sclerosis, enrolled in a pregnancy study.

J is TRBJ1-2 and V is TRBV5-6, with unresolved D. Germline V gene data show CDR1 as SGHDT and CDR2 as YYEEEE. V dropped 0 bases and J dropped 6 bases, with 9 bases sitting between them. The length of the CDR3 is 13 residues. DNA of the CDR3: TGTGCCAGCAGCTTGGCCCTTAGCGATGGCTACACCTTC. Translating it yields CASSLALSDGYTF.

The rearrangement links TRBV18 to TRBJ2-7; D is possibly TRBD2 (6 bases). CDR1 is KGHSH and CDR2 is LQKENI in the germline V gene. V gave up 3 bases and J gave up 7 bases, with 13 bases separating them. The CDR3 totals 13 residues. The CDR3 DNA is TGTGCCAGCTCACCTGTTGCGGGGAGGGAGCAGTACTTC. Translating gives CASSPVAGREQYF.

V and J are TRBV18 and TRBJ2-7, with 10 bases matching TRBD1. Germline CDR1 and CDR2: KGHSH and LQKENI. Unmatched junction bases numbered 4, after V lost 6 bases and J lost 2 bases. The CDR3 is made up of 14 amino acids. The CDR3: CASSTDRGAYEQYF. Here the CDR3 DNA reads TGTGCCAGCTCCACGGACAGGGGGGCCTACGAGCAGTACTTC.

CDR3 in amino acids: CASSERGRGTGELFF. CDR3 DNA sequence: TGCGCCAGCAGTGAGCGGGGTCGAGGAACCGGGGAGCTGTTTTTT. The chain is built from TRBV10-1 and TRBJ2-2, with D possibly being TRBD2 (5 bases). Trimming took off 2 bases at V and 5 bases at J, with 12 bases between the two ends. Germline V CDR1 and CDR2: WNHNN, SYGVQD (reference sequence). The CDR3 has 15 amino acids.

The chain joins TRBV7-9 to TRBJ1-4, with D tentatively TRBD1 (6 bases). Germline V lookup: CDR1 SEHNR, CDR2 FQNEAQ (reference sequence). Trimming left V 6 bases short and J 3 bases short, with 14 bases between. CDR3 length: 15 amino acids. The CDR3 nucleotides read TGTGCCAGCAGTCTCAACAGGGATCCTAATGAAAAACTGTTTTTT. Translating gives CASSLNRDPNEKLFF.

The chain employs TRBV9 and TRBJ2-5; D is undetermined. V was pared by 0 bases and J by 4 bases, with 16 bases between. Germline CDR1 SGDLS, CDR2 YYNGEE. CDR3 length: 16 amino acids. CDR3 DNA: TGTGCCAGCAGCGTAGGGTCTTTACAGTATTCAGAGACCCAGTACTTC. This sequence encodes CASSVGSLQYSETQYF.

V usage is TRBV6-5 and J usage is TRBJ2-7; maybe TRBD1 (6 bases). This CDR3 has 14 residues. Germline values: CDR1 MNHEY, CDR2 SVGAGI. Trimming removed 6 bases at V and 5 bases at J, with 17 bases between. The CDR3 protein is CASRLSSGVHEQYF. The DNA of the CDR3 is TGTGCCAGCAGGTTGAGTTCAGGGGTCCACGAGCAGTACTTC.

The V and J genes are TRBV25-1 and TRBJ1-2, with a weak D call TRBD1 (5 bases). CDR3 length: 14 amino acids. Per the germline V gene, CDR1 is MGHDK and CDR2 is SYGVNS. V lost 3 bases to trimming and J lost 4 bases, with 12 bases between them. Here the CDR3 DNA reads TGTGCCAGCAGTGATCCAGGGCGCGGCTATGGCTACACCTTC. Protein: CASSDPGRGYGYTF.

The V call is TRBV7-2, the J call TRBJ2-7; the match to TRBD1 covers 7 bases. CDR1 is SGHTA and CDR2 is FQGNSA in the germline V gene. The trim removed 3 bases at V and 3 bases at J, leaving 2 bases unmatched. This CDR3 is 13 amino acids long. This chain's CDR3 is CASSFRDSYEQYF. CDR3 DNA: TGTGCCAGCAGCTTCCGGGACAGCTACGAGCAGTACTTC.

The chain employs TRBV10-3 and TRBJ1-3; tentative D call: TRBD1 (6 bases). The CDR3 length is 16 residues. Per germline, CDR1 ENHRY and CDR2 SYGVKD. V was cut by 2 bases and J by 0 bases, with 11 bases left in between. The CDR3 region has the DNA TGTGCCATCAGTGAGCAGGACAGCAACTCTGGAAACACCATATATTTT. This codes for CAISEQDSNSGNTIYF.

The rearrangement links TRBV10-3 to TRBJ2-1; TRBD1 matches at 7 bases. V was clipped by 4 bases and J by 6 bases; unmatched bases: 6. CDR1 is ENHRY and CDR2 is SYGVKD in the germline V gene. CDR3 length: 14 residues. The CDR3 region is CAISAGTEGNEQFF. In DNA, the CDR3 is TGTGCCATCAGTGCAGGGACAGAGGGCAATGAGCAGTTCTTC.

The chain joins TRBV4-3 to TRBJ2-2, with TRBD2 matching 9 bases. V was pared by 0 bases and J by 9 bases, with 5 bases of the junction left unmatched. The CDR3 has 15 amino acids. Germline values: CDR1 LGHNA, CDR2 YSLEER. The CDR3 loop is CASSQDQRGDRELFF. The CDR3 region has the DNA TGCGCCAGCAGCCAAGACCAGCGGGGGGACCGGGAGCTGTTTTTT.

The genes are TRBV14 and TRBJ1-2, with D hard to call. CDR1 and CDR2 from the germline V gene are SGHDN and FVKESK. V dropped 1 base and J dropped 3 bases, with 12 bases sitting between them. CDR3 length: 15 amino acids. The CDR3 DNA follows: TGTGCCAGCAGCCAAGGGAGTGATTCTTACTATGGCTACACCTTC. This codes for CASSQGSDSYYGYTF.

The V call is TRBV7-3, the J call TRBJ1-2; D is undetermined. Looked up from germline, CDR1 is SGHTA and CDR2 is FQGTGA. The CDR3 sequence is 14 residues long. V lost 5 bases and J lost 1, with 11 bases in between. CDR3 protein: CASSPRWSNYGYTF. The DNA of the CDR3 is TGTGCCAGCAGCCCTCGTTGGAGTAACTATGGCTACACCTTC.

The chain combines TRBV4-3 with TRBJ1-2; D might be TRBD1 (5 bases). The V gene's germline CDR1 is LGHNA and CDR2 YSLEER. The CDR3 has 15 residues. Trimming left V 1 base short and J 6 bases short, with 15 bases between. CDR3 sequence reads: CASSQAAFGGNGYTF. In DNA form, the CDR3 reads TGCGCCAGCAGCCAAGCCGCTTTCGGGGGTAATGGCTACACCTTC.

The chain recombines TRBV6-5 with TRBJ2-4, with 7 positions matching TRBD2. CDR3 length: 14 residues. CDR1 and CDR2 from the germline V gene are MNHEY and SVGAGI. V dropped 4 bases and J dropped 3; count of bases not matched to a gene: 3. As DNA, the CDR3 is TGTGCCAGCAGTTGGGGGGGGGACAAAAACATTCAGTACTTC. It codes for CASSWGGDKNIQYF.

The V and J genes are TRBV5-6 and TRBJ1-1; possibly TRBD1 for D (5 bases). Trimming took off 3 bases at V and 4 bases at J, with 28 bases between the two ends. Germline V gene lookup returns CDR1 SGHDT and CDR2 YYEEEE. The CDR3 is made up of 19 amino acids. CDR3 in DNA: TGTGCCAGCAGCTCAATGGGACTGTCAATCATTACTAGGGGCACTGAAGCTTTCTTT. It is translated as CASSSMGLSIITRGTEAFF.

This clone was seen a single time. The chain recombines TRBV5-5 with TRBJ2-7; 8 nucleotides agree with TRBD1. The germline CDR1 and CDR2 sequences are SGHKS and YYEKEE (reference sequence). Germline trimming cut 4 bases from V and 2 bases from J; bases unmatched to any gene: 20. The CDR3 length is 19 residues. The CDR3 bases are TGTGCCAGCAGCGACCGAATGGACAGGGTACGTAGTTCCGCCTACGAGCAGTACTTC. Protein product: CASSDRMDRVRSSAYEQYF.

This clone was seen only once. The chain has TRBV9 and TRBJ2-3, with a weak D call TRBD1 (6 bases). The V gene's germline CDR1 is SGDLS and CDR2 YYNGEE. Between the trimmed V and J ends, which lost 4 bases and 6 bases, there was a span of 15 bases. This CDR3 comprises 14 residues. The CDR3 loop is CASSLQGVPDTQYF. CDR3 DNA: TGTGCCAGCAGCTTACAGGGAGTACCTGATACGCAGTATTTT.

The gene calls are TRBV15 and TRBJ1-2; no reliable D call. Germline-derived CDR1 and CDR2 are LNHNV and YYDKDF (reference sequence). V gave up 5 bases and J gave up 1 base, with 11 bases separating them. The CDR3 length is 14 residues. The CDR3: CATSSPSFNYGYTF. CDR3 in DNA: TGTGCCACCAGCTCACCGAGTTTTAACTATGGCTACACCTTC.

This clone was recorded only once. V gene TRBV10-3 combines with J gene TRBJ2-5, with 8 positions matching TRBD1. The V gene end was trimmed by 4 bases and the J gene end by 5 bases; junction bases not matched to a gene: 3. Looked up from germline, CDR1 is ENHRY and CDR2 is SYGVKD. The CDR3 is 13 amino acids. CDR3 in DNA: TGTGCCATCAGTGGGACAGGGTACGAGACCCAGTACTTC. Translation: CAISGTGYETQYF.